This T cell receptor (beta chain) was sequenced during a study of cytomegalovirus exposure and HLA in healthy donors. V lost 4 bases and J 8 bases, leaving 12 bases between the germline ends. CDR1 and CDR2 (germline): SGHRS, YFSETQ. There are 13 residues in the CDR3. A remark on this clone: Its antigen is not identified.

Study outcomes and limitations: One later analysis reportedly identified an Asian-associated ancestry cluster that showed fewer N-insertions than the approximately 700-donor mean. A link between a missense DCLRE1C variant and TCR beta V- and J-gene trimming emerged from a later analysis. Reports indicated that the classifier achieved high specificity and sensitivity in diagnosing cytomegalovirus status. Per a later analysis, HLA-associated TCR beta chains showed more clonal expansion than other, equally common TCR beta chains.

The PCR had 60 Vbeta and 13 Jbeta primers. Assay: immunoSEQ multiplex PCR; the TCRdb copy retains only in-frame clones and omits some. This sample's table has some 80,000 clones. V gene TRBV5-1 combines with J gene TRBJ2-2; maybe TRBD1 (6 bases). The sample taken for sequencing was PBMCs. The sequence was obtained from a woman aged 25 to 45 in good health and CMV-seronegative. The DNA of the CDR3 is TGCGCCAGCAGCATTGATGGACAGGGGGAGCTGTTTTTT. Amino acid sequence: CASSIDGQGELFF.